This TCR beta chain derives from a study of brain T cells in children with intractable seizures. CDR1 and CDR2 from the germline V gene are LNHDA and SQIVND (reference sequence). V was clipped by 1 base and J by 1 base, with 7 bases between them. The CDR3 has 14 residues. Regarding this clone: Its antigen is unidentified.

Measured with immunoSEQ multiplex PCR; TCRdb has only the in-frame clones, and not every one. The data contain under 150,000 clones, 85% to 95% of them seen just once; the ten biggest clones take up approximately 3.9%. Pre-surgery treatment included at least one anti-epileptic drug. Whole-study results and caveats: Patients' HCMV serostatus was unknown; virus specificity rests on CDR3 similarity alone.

This TCR derives from a boy under two years old with hemimegalencephaly and intractable seizures. J is TRBJ2-5 and V is TRBV19; D remains unclear. The specimen was peripheral blood, collected at surgery. CDR3 amino acids: CASSIVNSQETQYF. The CDR3 DNA is TGTGCCAGTAGTATAGTTAACAGCCAAGAGACCCAGTACTTC.